This T cell receptor beta chain was identified during a study of control samples from healthy donors and cancer patients. Assay used: immunoSEQ multiplex PCR; TCRdb lists only in-frame clones, some missing. The sample lists 100,000 to 150,000 clones; just under 90% were seen once. The V end was cut by 11 bases, the J end by 4 bases, with 15 bases between. The CDR3 totals 12 residues. The sequenced sample was PBMCs. The chain uses TRBV12-3 or TRBV12-4 and TRBJ2-7, with a tentative D call TRBD1 (5 bases). The sequence was collected from a man aged 50 or older with head and neck cancer. The CDR3 coding sequence is TGTGCCTCTGTGGGTCAGGGATACGAGCAGTACTTC. Translation gives CASVGQGYEQYF.